These 20 T cell receptor beta chains share one sample of origin, sequenced in a study of neurological immune-mediated disorders (dated by TCRdb to the late 2010s). The library came from 5' RACE. The instrument was an Illumina HiSeq 2500. TCRdb reworked the public reads: Q25 trimming with fastp, MiXCR clone assembly, productive beta chains retained. Records with the same CDR3 protein are collapsed into one entry carrying the most frequent genes and DNA. The sample table records around 100,000 distinct CDR3 sequences; under 14% of these occur just once. Under 3.5% of the sample is held by the ten biggest clonotypes. In the paper's terms, the time point label means: longitudinal time-point 3. The specimen sequenced was PBMCs. The receptors were sampled from a female donor with HTLV-1-associated myelopathy (HAM/TSP).

This clonotype was seen repeatedly, ten times or more. V gene TRBV6-5 combines with J gene TRBJ2-1, with 7 bases aligning to TRBD2. With 6 bases clipped from V and 6 bases from J, the junction kept 14 bases outside the gene matches. The germline CDR1 and CDR2 sequences are MNHEY and SVGAGI. CDR3 size: 16 residues. CDR3 DNA: TGTGCCAGCAGCCGCGGGGGAGCCCATTCCCTCAATGAGCAGTTCTTC. It specifies CASSRGGAHSLNEQFF.

In its sample, this clonotype was seen once. A junction boundary mismatches the germline segment, possibly from a read error. The chain uses TRBV5-1 and TRBJ2-2, with 10 bases fitting TRBD2. The germline gives CDR1 SGHRS, CDR2 YFSETQ. This CDR3 contains 15 residues. CDR3 protein: CASGLAGANTVELFF. CDR3 DNA: TGCGCCAGCGGCCTAGCGGGGGCGAACACCGTGGAGCTGTTTTTT.

This clonotype was counted many times. The rearrangement links TRBV5-6 to TRBJ1-1; D gene ambiguous. Germline CDR1 and CDR2: SGHDT and YYEEEE. Trimming pared 1 base from V and 6 bases from J, leaving 10 bases between. This CDR3 contains 13 residues. This chain's CDR3 is CASSLLTVAEAFF. The CDR3 coding sequence is TGTGCCAGCAGCTTGTTGACGGTCGCTGAAGCTTTCTTT.

This clonotype was seen repeatedly, ten times or more. The chain employs TRBV5-6 and TRBJ2-3; the D gene could be TRBD1 or TRBD2 (6 bases each). V was shortened by 0 bases and J by 5 bases, with 13 bases between the two germline ends. Germline lookup yields CDR1 SGHDT and CDR2 YYEEEE. The CDR3 contains 15 residues. The CDR3 here is CASSLVGGQEDTQYF. The CDR3 bases are TGTGCCAGCAGCTTGGTGGGGGGCCAGGAAGATACGCAGTATTTT.

This clonotype was counted at least ten times. This sequence joins TRBV5-1 and TRBJ2-5, with 7 bases fitting TRBD1. The V gene end was trimmed by 3 bases and the J gene end by 5 bases; junction bases not matched to a gene: 4. The germline V gene has CDR1 SGHRS and CDR2 YFSETQ. The CDR3 sequence is 13 residues long. CDR3 sequence reads: CASSSQGTETQYF. The DNA for the CDR3 is TGCGCCAGCAGCTCACAGGGGACGGAGACCCAGTACTTC.

This clonotype has ten or more counts. The V gene is TRBV19, the J gene TRBJ1-1, with TRBD1 as a possible D gene (6 bases). Germline CDR1 reads LNHDA; CDR2 reads SQIVND (reference sequence). The CDR3 covers 13 residues. The V end lost 6 bases, the J end lost 0 bases, and 8 bases lay between the germline ends. The chain's CDR3 is CASSGQLNTEAFF. In DNA form, the CDR3 reads TGTGCCAGTAGCGGACAGTTGAACACTGAAGCTTTCTTT.

The V gene is TRBV5-1, the J gene TRBJ1-5, with TRBD1 matching 7 bases. With 4 bases clipped from V and 6 bases from J, the junction kept 10 bases outside the gene matches. The germline CDR1 and CDR2 sequences are SGHRS and YFSETQ. There are 15 residues in the CDR3. CDR3 residues: CASSLDRPGVQPQHF. The CDR3 DNA sequence: TGCGCCAGCAGCCTGGACAGGCCGGGGGTTCAGCCCCAGCATTTT.

This clonotype was counted ten times or more. The J gene is TRBJ2-1, the V gene TRBV7-9; a weak D match, TRBD2 (6 bases). This CDR3 is built from 16 residues. Trimming pared 1 base from V and 2 bases from J, leaving 12 bases between. Germline values: CDR1 SEHNR, CDR2 FQNEAQ (reference sequence). CDR3 in DNA: TGTGCCAGCAGCTTAGGGGGACCGGGGGCCTACAATGAGCAGTTCTTC. It translates to CASSLGGPGAYNEQFF.

This clonotype came up many times. The V call is TRBV20-1, the J call TRBJ2-7; TRBD1 is a possible D gene (7 bases). V was clipped by 3 bases and J by 2 bases, with 14 bases between them. The CDR3 contains 14 residues. From germline, CDR1 is DFQATT and CDR2 SNEGSKA (reference sequence). For the CDR3, the DNA is TGCAGTGCTAGGACGCGGGACAGACCCTACGAGCAGTACTTC. It yields the protein CSARTRDRPYEQYF.

This clonotype was counted at least ten times. The chain combines TRBV12-3 or TRBV12-4 with TRBJ1-5, with D possibly matching TRBD1 (5 bases). V shed 7 bases and J shed 7 bases, with 17 bases lying between them. The CDR3 is 14 residues long. The CDR3 region has the DNA TGTGCCAGCACTCACCGGGGACGGTCACAGCCCCAGCATTTT. This sequence encodes CASTHRGRSQPQHF.

This clonotype was counted ten times or more. This chain connects TRBV2 to TRBJ2-2, with TRBD1 as a possible D gene (6 bases). V was clipped by 5 bases and J by 8 bases, with 12 bases between them. CDR1 is SNHLY and CDR2 is FYNNEI in the germline V gene. The CDR3 has 13 residues. The CDR3 loop reads CASSYTGSGELFF. The CDR3 DNA follows: TGTGCCAGCAGTTACACAGGGAGTGGGGAGCTGTTTTTT.

There are many counts of this clonotype. This chain links TRBV7-6 with TRBJ2-7; 10 bases agree with TRBD1. V was clipped by 3 bases and J by 0 bases; unmatched bases: 2. CDR3 length: 15 amino acids. Per the germline V gene, CDR1 is SGHVS and CDR2 is FNYEAQ. Here the CDR3 DNA reads TGTGCCAGCAGCTTGGGACAGGGGCCCTCCTACGAGCAGTACTTC. Protein: CASSLGQGPSYEQYF. Drawing the rest from reference TRBV7-6 and TRBJ2-7, the complete variable domain is GAGVSQSPRYKVTKRGQDVALRCDPISGHVSLYWYRQALGQGPEFLTYFNYEAQQDKSGLPNDRFSAERPEGSISTLTIQRTEQRDSAMYRCASSLGQGPSYEQYFGPGTRLTVT.

The table lists this clonotype with many counts. This chain joins TRBV5-1 and TRBJ2-1; possible D gene TRBD2, 5 bases. The CDR3 spans 15 residues. The germline gives CDR1 SGHRS, CDR2 YFSETQ. Trimming shortened V by 4 bases and J by 0 bases, and 11 bases separated the two germline ends. CDR3 nucleotide sequence: TGCGCCAGCAGCGAGGGCTCGTACTCCTACAATGAGCAGTTCTTC. Residues: CASSEGSYSYNEQFF.

This clonotype was found a few times. The CDR3 DNA sequence: TGTGCCAGCAGTTTAACTAGCGGGGGAACAGATACGCAGTATTTT. Its protein product is CASSLTSGGTDTQYF. The chain couples TRBV12-3 or TRBV12-4 to TRBJ2-3, with 11 bases that match TRBD2. The CDR3 is 15 amino acids. J gave up 3 bases and V 2 bases, and 1 base lay outside the gene matches.

There are many counts of this clonotype. The chain employs TRBV28 and TRBJ2-3; 8 bases are a match to TRBD1. J gave up 4 bases and V 5 bases, and 11 bases lay outside the gene matches. There are 16 residues in the CDR3. The V gene's germline CDR1 is MDHEN and CDR2 SYDVKM. In DNA form, the CDR3 reads TGTGCCAGCAGTCGTGATGGGACAGGTGGTCCAGATACGCAGTATTTT. Translating it yields CASSRDGTGGPDTQYF.

This clonotype was seen ten or more times. The genes are TRBV28 and TRBJ2-3; D is tentatively TRBD1 or TRBD2 (5 bases each). Germline lookup yields CDR1 MDHEN and CDR2 SYDVKM. V was pared by 2 bases and J by 2 bases, with 14 bases between. This CDR3 spans 16 amino acids. DNA for the CDR3: TGTGCCAGCAGTTTACGGGGACGGTCAAACACAGATACGCAGTATTTT. This sequence encodes CASSLRGRSNTDTQYF.

The chain joins TRBV20-1 to TRBJ2-7; no definite D call. The CDR3 spans 13 residues. Trimming shortened V by 3 bases and J by 3 bases, and 12 bases separated the two germline ends. Germline loops: CDR1 DFQATT, CDR2 SNEGSKA (reference sequence). The CDR3 bases are TGCAGTGCTAGGTCCTGGATCGGCTACGAGCAGTACTTC. Amino acid sequence: CSARSWIGYEQYF.

This clonotype was seen many times. The chain employs TRBV7-2 and TRBJ2-2, with D uncertain. The V gene's germline CDR1 is SGHTA and CDR2 FQGNSA. CDR3 size: 13 residues. V gave up 2 bases and J gave up 6 bases, with 7 bases separating them. This chain's CDR3 is CASSLSGPGELFF. CDR3 DNA sequence: TGTGCCAGCAGCTTAAGTGGCCCCGGGGAGCTGTTTTTT.

This clonotype showed up many times. The chain employs TRBV7-9 and TRBJ1-6; D perhaps matches TRBD1 (6 bases). V lost 5 bases and J 5 bases, leaving 10 bases between the germline ends. The CDR3 covers 14 residues. CDR1 is SEHNR and CDR2 is FQNEAQ in the germline V gene (reference sequence). Here the CDR3 DNA reads TGTGCCAGCAGCGTCGGGACAAATAATTCACCCCTCCACTTT. This codes for CASSVGTNNSPLHF. The entire variable domain, with the rest obtained from reference TRBV7-9 and TRBJ1-6, is as follows: DTGVSQNPRHKITKRGQNVTFRCDPISEHNRLYWYRQTLGQGPEFLTYFQNEAQLEKSRLLSDRFSAERPKGSFSTLEIQRTEQGDSAMYLCASSVGTNNSPLHFGNGTRLTVT.

In regard to this clonotype: One junction end disagrees with the germline gene, perhaps due to a read error. The rearrangement links TRBV6-6 to TRBJ2-2, with D perhaps TRBD2 (5 bases). The CDR3 runs to 15 residues. In germline, CDR1 is MNHNY, CDR2 SVGAGI (reference sequence). In nucleotides, the CDR3 is TGTGCCAGTAGTTCTTGGGTGAATGGAGGCGGGGAGCTGTTTTTT. Its translation is CASSSWVNGGGELFF.